A selection of T cell receptor beta chains follows, all from one sample in a study of T-cell reconstitution after alpha-beta-depleted transplantation in children. TCRdb passed the PCR reads through MiXCR, listing each CDR3 protein once. The sample holds around 340,000 distinct CDR3 sequences; about an eighth are singletons and the top ten take roughly 4.5%. The material sequenced was PBMCs, taken from the stem cell graft. The receptors come from a human donor who donated a stem cell graft to a child with Fanconi anemia. Both conserved end residues are part of each CDR3. A D gene is named only where the DNA matches it firmly. The size field is filled for only some rows; it gives once, few, many or a size class.

D gene: NA; V gene: TRBV4-2; J gene: TRBJ1-2; clone size: many; CDR3 DNA: TGTGCCAGCAGCCGAGGGTCCGGTCAGGGGACCTACGGCTACACCTTC; CDR3 protein: CASSRGSGQGTYGYTF
D gene: NA; V gene: TRBV11-1; J gene: TRBJ1-1; clone size: few; CDR3 DNA: TGTGCCAGCAGCTTAGCGCCGGGCAGAATGATGAACACTGAAGCTTTCTTT; CDR3 protein: CASSLAPGRMMNTEAFF
D gene: NA; V gene: TRBV11-3; J gene: TRBJ2-1; clone size: many; CDR3 DNA: TGTGCCAGCAGCTTAGATGGCCCAGGGGAGCAGTTCTTC; CDR3 protein: CASSLDGPGEQFF
D gene: NA; V gene: TRBV4-2; J gene: TRBJ2-1; clone size: NA; CDR3 DNA: TGTGCCAGCAGCCAGGGCAATTACAATGAGCAGTTCTTC; CDR3 protein: CASSQGNYNEQFF
D gene: NA; V gene: TRBV29-1; J gene: TRBJ1-1; clone size: few; CDR3 DNA: TGCAGCGTTGTGGGGGGCTCATTATCCGGTGAAGCTTTCTTT; CDR3 protein: CSVVGGSLSGEAFF
D gene: NA; V gene: TRBV5-1; J gene: TRBJ2-1; clone size: many; CDR3 DNA: TGCGCCAGCAGCTTAAGTCACAATGAGCAGTTCTTC; CDR3 protein: CASSLSHNEQFF
D gene: NA; V gene: TRBV5-5; J gene: TRBJ1-2; clone size: few; CDR3 DNA: TGTGCCAGCAGCGAACAGGGTTGGGCTGGCTACACCTTC; CDR3 protein: CASSEQGWAGYTF
D gene: NA; V gene: TRBV20-1; J gene: TRBJ1-6; clone size: few; CDR3 DNA: TGCAGTGCTAGTGTACTTCGGACAGCAGCTAATTCACCCCTCCACTTT; CDR3 protein: CSASVLRTAANSPLHF
D gene: NA; V gene: TRBV18; J gene: TRBJ1-5; clone size: few; CDR3 DNA: TGTGCCAGCTCACCTCAGTACAATCAGCCCCAGCATTTT; CDR3 protein: CASSPQYNQPQHF
D gene: TRBD1; V gene: TRBV3-1; J gene: TRBJ2-1; clone size: few; CDR3 DNA: TGTGCCAGCAGCCAAGTCGGACAGGCGTCCAATGAGCAGTTCTTC; CDR3 protein: CASSQVGQASNEQFF
D gene: NA; V gene: TRBV5-1; J gene: TRBJ1-1; clone size: NA; CDR3 DNA: TGCGCCAGCAGCCGGGACGGAGGTGGGAACACTGAAGCTTTCTTT; CDR3 protein: CASSRDGGGNTEAFF
D gene: NA; V gene: TRBV4-3; J gene: TRBJ1-2; clone size: few; CDR3 DNA: TGCGCCAGCAGCCCTCAAGGGGGGGCTGTGGGCTACACCTTC; CDR3 protein: CASSPQGGAVGYTF
D gene: TRBD2; V gene: TRBV12-3/TRBV12-4; J gene: TRBJ2-4; clone size: NA; CDR3 DNA: TGTGCCAGCAGTCCCGGGAGGCAGGCCAAAAACATTCAGTACTTC; CDR3 protein: CASSPGRQAKNIQYF
D gene: NA; V gene: TRBV5-1; J gene: TRBJ1-1; clone size: NA; CDR3 DNA: TGCGCCAGCAGCTTTGGGGAGCTTCTTAACACTGAAGCTTTCTTT; CDR3 protein: CASSFGELLNTEAFF
D gene: NA; V gene: TRBV9; J gene: TRBJ1-2; clone size: few; CDR3 DNA: TGTGCCAGCAGTCAGGGAACCAACTATGGCTACACCTTC; CDR3 protein: CASSQGTNYGYTF
D gene: TRBD2; V gene: TRBV5-1; J gene: TRBJ2-1; clone size: many; CDR3 DNA: TGCGCCAGCAGCGCCGGGACTAGCGGATTCAATGAGCAGTTCTTC; CDR3 protein: CASSAGTSGFNEQFF
D gene: NA; V gene: TRBV10-2; J gene: TRBJ2-5; clone size: NA; CDR3 DNA: TGCGCCAGCAGTGGCCTTTCACAGGAGACCCAGTACTTC; CDR3 protein: CASSGLSQETQYF
D gene: NA; V gene: TRBV18; J gene: TRBJ1-2; clone size: NA; CDR3 DNA: TGTGCCAGCTCACCAGCACAGGGAGATGGCTACACCTTC; CDR3 protein: CASSPAQGDGYTF
D gene: NA; V gene: TRBV7-8; J gene: TRBJ1-5; clone size: NA; CDR3 DNA: TGTGCCAGCAGCTTAGCACAGGGAGTTCAGCCCCAGCATTTT; CDR3 protein: CASSLAQGVQPQHF
D gene: NA; V gene: TRBV2; J gene: TRBJ2-5; clone size: many; CDR3 DNA: TGCGCCAGCAGTGAGGAAGAGACCCAGTACTTC; CDR3 protein: CASSEEETQYF
D gene: NA; V gene: TRBV7-3; J gene: TRBJ2-1; clone size: many; CDR3 DNA: TGTGCCAGCAGCTTAAACGAGGGGGGCGAGCAGTTCTTC; CDR3 protein: CASSLNEGGEQFF
D gene: TRBD2; V gene: TRBV5-1; J gene: TRBJ2-3; clone size: NA; CDR3 DNA: TGCGCCAGCAGCTTGGGACTAGCGGGGGGCCGGGGCACAGATACGCAGTATTTT; CDR3 protein: CASSLGLAGGRGTDTQYF
D gene: NA; V gene: TRBV30; J gene: TRBJ2-7; clone size: few; CDR3 DNA: TGTGCCTGGAGTGGGCGAAACGAGCAGTACTTC; CDR3 protein: CAWSGRNEQYF
D gene: NA; V gene: TRBV10-3; J gene: TRBJ1-1; clone size: NA; CDR3 DNA: TGTGCCATCAGTGAGGGATGGGACCTAAGGACTGAAGCTTTCTTT; CDR3 protein: CAISEGWDLRTEAFF
D gene: NA; V gene: TRBV7-9; J gene: TRBJ1-3; clone size: few; CDR3 DNA: TGTGCCAGCAGCTCCGGGACGGTTAACGGGGACACCATATATTTT; CDR3 protein: CASSSGTVNGDTIYF
D gene: NA; V gene: TRBV29-1; J gene: TRBJ2-2; clone size: NA; CDR3 DNA: TGCAGCGCTTCCTTCAGGGCGTGGACCGGGGAGCTGTTTTTT; CDR3 protein: CSASFRAWTGELFF
D gene: NA; V gene: TRBV30; J gene: TRBJ2-3; clone size: NA; CDR3 DNA: TGTGCCTGGAGTGTCGAGGGCACAGATACGCAGTATTTT; CDR3 protein: CAWSVEGTDTQYF